This T cell receptor (beta chain) originates from a study of monozygotic twins with cystic fibrosis. Across the study: Library input was around 3.2 micrograms of fragmented DNA, with approximately 15 PCR cycles.

Study findings and constraints: Nucleotide-identical clonotype sharing was significantly higher within monozygotic CF twin pairs than between unrelated CF individuals. Low clonality (median around 0.0096) suggested a mostly naive repertoire. V usage most resembled the co-twin in 13 of 16 pairs.

Regarding this clone: Its antigen is not known.

Trimming stripped 6 bases from V and 0 bases from J, with 6 bases between. This CDR3 region has 12 residues. The germline V gene has CDR1 MDHEN and CDR2 SYDVKM. Data came from immunoSEQ multiplex PCR; TCRdb stores just in-frame clones and leaves some out. The sample lists some 20,000 clones; roughly 89% were seen once. The source material was blood. This sequence was found in a woman aged 30 to 39 with cystic fibrosis. The genes are TRBV28 and TRBJ2-7, with D unresolved. The CDR3 nucleotides read TGTGCCAGCAGCTTTATCTCCTACGAGCAGTACTTC. Translation gives CASSFISYEQYF.